This paragraph covers one TCR beta chain sequence. From germline, CDR1 is LNHDA and CDR2 SQIVND (reference sequence). V gave up 1 base and J gave up 2 bases; unmatched junction bases: 4. The CDR3 length is 16 residues. These data are taken from a study of T cell changes during pregnancy in multiple sclerosis. This table comes from immunoSEQ multiplex PCR, and its TCRdb copy is limited to in-frame clones, with some not included. Among under 70,000 clones, 91% were seen once, and the ten largest hold about 2%. Sequenced material: peripheral blood, taken in the third trimester of pregnancy. The origin of this receptor is a female donor in good health, enrolled as a control in a pregnancy study. This sequence joins TRBV19 and TRBJ2-3, with 9 positions matching TRBD2. For the CDR3, the DNA is TGTGCCAGTAGTATAGCAGCGGGGGGTCACACAGATACGCAGTATTTT. Translation: CASSIAAGGHTDTQYF.